This TCR beta chain was obtained from a study of T-cell reconstitution after alpha-beta-depleted transplantation in children (dated by TCRdb to the mid-2010s). About the study as a whole: Using TCR repertoire profiling, the study followed T-cell immune reconstitution in a quantitative way in children after TCRalphabeta/CD19-depleted allogeneic hematopoietic cell transplantation.

Counted from cysteine to phenylalanine, this CDR3 has 13 amino acids. Only the CDR3 part of the read is kept: 39 bases, read in frame from the first base. CDR1 and CDR2 are read off the germline V gene as SGHTA and FQGNSA. V lost 0 bases and J lost 5 bases; the stretch between them is 5 bases long. Receptor libraries were prepared by PCR. The sample was run on an Illumina HiSeq 2500. To normalize quantification of the TCRbeta repertoire, the TCR libraries were built with molecular barcoding that relied on unique molecular identifiers. In-frame beta chains were kept once TCRdb had trimmed the public reads at Q25 with fastp and called clones with MiXCR. Entries that share a CDR3 protein sequence are merged under the most common genes and DNA. For this sample there are about 500,000 distinct CDR3 sequences; approximately 29% appear just once. Clones ranked in the top ten supply 2% to 2.5% of the sample.

Remarks on this clonotype: The target of this receptor is not known. Within one base of it there is no much larger clone, and no base qualities were kept.

The receptor's source is a human donor who donated a stem cell graft to a child with aplastic anemia. The specimen comprised PBMCs from the stem cell graft donor, sampled from the stem cell graft. The V and J genes are TRBV7-2 and TRBJ1-5; no D segment can be confidently identified. The CDR3 here reads CASSLANYQPQHF. The DNA is as follows: TGTGCCAGCAGCTTAGCAAATTATCAGCCCCAGCATTTT.